The rows below give T cell receptor beta chains drawn from one sample of a study of blood T cell repertoires in COVID-19. Here immunoSEQ multiplex PCR was the method, and the copy in TCRdb shows in-frame clones only, minus some. The table shows tens of thousands of clones, with about 90% occurring only once. Sequencing was carried out using peripheral blood. The receptors were sampled from a woman between 65 and 79 years old with acute or convalescent COVID-19. CDR3s include the opening cysteine and the closing phenylalanine or tryptophan. The D gene is left open where the match is weak. Clone sizes are given selectively: once, few, many, or a class where the clone is expanded.

TRBJ2-1 TRBV28 TRBD2 . CASSPMGLTYNEQFF TGTGCCAGCAGCCCTATGGGACTAACCTACAATGAGCAGTTCTTC
TRBJ2-3 TRBV28 TRBD2 . CASSRAGTSGSRTDF TGTGCCAGCAGCCGCGCCGGGACTAGCGGGAGTAGAACGGATTTT
TRBJ1-5 TRBV2 . . CASSDLTIPRQPQHF TGTGCCAGCAGCGATCTTACAATACCGAGGCAGCCCCAGCATTTT
TRBJ2-2 TRBV6-5 TRBD1 . CASTEGASPGELFF TGTGCCAGCACCGAGGGGGCCTCCCCCGGGGAGCTGTTTTTT
TRBJ2-7 TRBV29-1 . . CSVVLPGRKNLYEQYF TGCAGCGTGGTACTCCCGGGGAGAAAGAACCTCTACGAGCAGTACTTC
TRBJ2-1 TRBV5-1 TRBD1 . CASKYRGQNEQFF TGCGCCAGCAAATACAGGGGGCAGAATGAGCAGTTCTTC
TRBJ1-6 TRBV2 . . CASRPDNSPLHF TGTGCCAGCAGACCAGATAATTCACCCCTCCACTTT
TRBJ2-3 TRBV5-1 . . CASSTGHSTDTQYF TGCGCCAGCAGCACAGGACACAGCACAGATACGCAGTATTTT
TRBJ1-2 TRBV24-1 . once CATSGQDHNYGYTF TGTGCCACCAGTGGACAGGATCATAACTATGGCTACACCTTC
TRBJ1-2 TRBV2 . . CASSDLTPTDGYTF TGTGCCAGCAGTGATCTTACACCCACAGATGGCTACACCTTC
TRBJ2-2 TRBV7-8 TRBD1 . CASSLTGDSLRVGELFF TGTGCCAGCAGCTTAACAGGGGATTCCCTTCGGGTCGGGGAGCTGTTTTTT
TRBJ2-1 TRBV11-3 TRBD2 . CASSLVSGVGNNEQFF TGTGCCAGCAGCTTAGTTAGCGGGGTCGGCAACAATGAGCAGTTCTTC
TRBJ2-7 TRBV15 TRBD1 . CATSRDSQGADEQYF TGTGCCACCAGCAGAGATTCGCAGGGGGCCGACGAGCAGTACTTC
TRBJ2-3 TRBV18 . once CASSSSVSIADTQYF TGTGCCAGCTCATCTAGTGTCTCGATCGCAGATACGCAGTATTTT
TRBJ1-6 TRBV27 . . CASSLTDYNSPLHF TGTGCCAGCAGTTTAACAGATTATAATTCACCCCTCCACTTT
TRBJ1-2 TRBV28 . . CASTLSQVNYGYTF TGTGCCAGCACCCTTTCGCAGGTGAACTATGGCTACACCTTC
TRBJ1-6 TRBV6-5 . . CASSNGDSPLHF TGTGCCAGCAGCAACGGAGATTCACCCCTCCACTTT
TRBJ1-1 TRBV19 TRBD1 . CASTRTGQTEAFF TGTGCCAGTACCAGGACAGGTCAAACTGAAGCTTTCTTT
TRBJ1-1 TRBV3-1/TRBV3-2 . . CASSQVSQGSEAFF TGTGCCAGCAGCCAAGTGTCCCAGGGCTCTGAAGCTTTCTTT
TRBJ2-5 TRBV27 . . CASSLRQSGREETQYF TGTGCCAGCAGTTTACGACAGTCCGGTCGGGAAGAGACCCAGTACTTC
TRBJ2-3 TRBV5-1 . . CASSPEWVWDTQYF TGCGCCAGCAGCCCGGAGTGGGTTTGGGATACGCAGTATTTT
TRBJ1-5 TRBV18 TRBD1 few CASSPTGTQPQHF TGTGCCAGCTCACCGACAGGGACTCAGCCCCAGCATTTT
TRBJ1-3 TRBV5-1 . many CASSSGENSGNTIYF TGCGCCAGCAGCTCGGGGGAGAACTCTGGAAACACCATATATTTT
TRBJ1-1 TRBV7-9 . . CASSSGLTMNTEAFF TGTGCCAGCAGCTCGGGACTCACCATGAACACTGAAGCTTTCTTT
TRBJ1-2 TRBV20-1 TRBD1 . CSASSLSRAGGYGYTF TGCAGTGCTAGTTCTTTGTCGAGGGCAGGGGGCTATGGCTACACCTTC
TRBJ2-7 TRBV10-3 . . CAISESRLVTYEQYF TGTGCCATCAGTGAATCCAGGTTAGTGACCTACGAGCAGTACTTC
TRBJ2-7 TRBV5-1 TRBD1 . CASSWTGESEQYF TGCGCCAGCAGTTGGACAGGGGAGTCCGAGCAGTACTTC
TRBJ2-5 TRBV7-6 . . CASSFAGKVETQYF TGTGCCAGCAGCTTTGCAGGGAAGGTAGAGACCCAGTACTTC
TRBJ2-5 TRBV5-5 TRBD1 . CASSLAVRTGMGETQYF TGTGCCAGCAGCTTGGCCGTTCGGACAGGGATGGGGGAGACCCAGTACTTC
TRBJ1-1 TRBV3-1/TRBV3-2 TRBD1 . CASSRSDRGVDEAFF TGTGCCAGCAGCCGATCGGACAGGGGGGTTGATGAAGCTTTCTTT
TRBJ2-6 TRBV7-6 . . CASSSPSSGANVLTF TGTGCCAGCAGCTCCCCGAGCTCTGGGGCCAACGTCCTGACTTTC
TRBJ1-1 TRBV2 . . CASSGQPDTEAFF TGTGCCAGCAGTGGACAGCCGGACACTGAAGCTTTCTTT
TRBJ1-5 TRBV12-3/TRBV12-4 . . CASNTGDSPQHF TGTGCCAGCAACACCGGGGACTCGCCCCAGCATTTT
TRBJ1-2 TRBV6-1 TRBD1 . CASSEQGQGPYGYTF TGTGCCAGCAGTGAACAGGGACAGGGACCTTATGGCTACACCTTC